This T cell receptor (beta chain) was captured in a study of CD4 T cells in relation to SARS-CoV-2 and coronaviruses. Notes on the study in general: No crossreactivity against non-spike viral proteins was tested here. About 65% of donors had memory CD4+ clonotypes crossrecognizing SARS-CoV-2 and common cold coronavirus spike.

This table comes from immunoSEQ multiplex PCR, and its TCRdb copy is limited to in-frame clones, with some not included. The table lists some 19,000 clones, around four fifths of them singletons, with approximately 15% in the top ten. Trimming took 1 base from V and 7 from J, leaving 17 bases between them. This CDR3 is built from 16 residues. Germline assignment: CDR1 SGHVS and CDR2 FNYEAQ. Before the COVID-19 pandemic, during about 2010-2018, CD4+ T cells were taken from unexposed donors. After about ten days of culture, CD4+ T cells were isolated. As cell numbers allowed, unexposed-donor CD4+ T cells faced SARS-CoV-2 S/N and four cold-coronavirus spikes. As for this clone: Its specificity is not known.

This chain joins TRBV7-6 and TRBJ2-1; possibly TRBD2 for D (6 bases). Material: CD4+ T cells from PBMCs, cultured in vitro. The clonotype comes from a human donor in good health. In nucleotides, the CDR3 is TGTGCCAGCAGCTTAGTAGGCAGGGAGGTCGGGAATGAGCAGTTCTTC. This encodes CASSLVGREVGNEQFF. The full variable domain, its missing parts supplied by reference TRBV7-6 and TRBJ2-1, is GAGVSQSPRYKVTKRGQDVALRCDPISGHVSLYWYRQALGQGPEFLTYFNYEAQQDKSGLPNDRFSAERPEGSISTLTIQRTEQRDSAMYRCASSLVGREVGNEQFFGPGTRLTVL.